This T cell receptor beta chain appears in the sequencing data of a study of human T cells and chemical hapten exposure. In the source study's methods: The median was about 100,000 TCRs per sample, ranging roughly 20,000 to 750,000. TCRdb called the RACE reads again in MiXCR, with one record for every CDR3 protein. It is TCRdb's table, rather than the study itself, that gives the V and J calls and clone size. This table has approximately 97,000 distinct CDR3 sequences, 27% appearing once. Time point in this sample: patch test 3, about 24 weeks after DPC sensitization. The treatment is: therapeutic diphenylcyclopropenone sensitization with weekly scalp DPC. The starting material, unfractionated whole blood, was used for total RNA extraction. CDR1 and CDR2 (germline): LGHNA, YSLEER. CDR3 size: 16 residues. This clonotype was counted only a few times. One end of the junction does not line up with germline, which may come from a read error.

The rearrangement uses TRBV4-3 and TRBJ1-1; the D gene is possibly TRBD1 (6 bases). The sequenced sample was whole blood, obtained in connection with sensitization to the hapten diphenylcyclopropenone (DPC). The receptor was derived from a man aged 35-49 years with alopecia areata. Some clones in this sample may be carry-over from other donors' samples. The CDR3 DNA reads TGTGCCAGCAGCAAGACGGGGGCGGGCACTAACACTGAAGCTTTCTTT. Translating it yields CASSKTGAGTNTEAFF.